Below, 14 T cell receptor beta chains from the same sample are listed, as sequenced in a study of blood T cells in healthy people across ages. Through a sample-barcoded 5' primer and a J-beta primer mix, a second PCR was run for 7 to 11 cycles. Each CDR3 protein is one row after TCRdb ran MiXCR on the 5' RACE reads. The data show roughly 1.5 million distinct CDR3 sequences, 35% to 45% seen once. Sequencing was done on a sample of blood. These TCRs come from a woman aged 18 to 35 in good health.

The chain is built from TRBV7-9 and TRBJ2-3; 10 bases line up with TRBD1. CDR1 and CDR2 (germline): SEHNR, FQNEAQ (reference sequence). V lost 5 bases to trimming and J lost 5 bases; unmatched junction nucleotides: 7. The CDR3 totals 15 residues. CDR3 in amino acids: CASSPGTGVGDTQYF. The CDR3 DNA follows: TGTGCCAGCAGCCCCGGGACAGGGGTGGGAGATACGCAGTATTTT.

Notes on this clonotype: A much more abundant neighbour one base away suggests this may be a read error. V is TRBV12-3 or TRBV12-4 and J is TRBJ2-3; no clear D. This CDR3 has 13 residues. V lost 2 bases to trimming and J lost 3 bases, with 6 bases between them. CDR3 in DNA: TGTGCCAGCAGTTTACACAGAACAGATACGCAGTATTTT. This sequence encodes CASSLHRTDTQYF.

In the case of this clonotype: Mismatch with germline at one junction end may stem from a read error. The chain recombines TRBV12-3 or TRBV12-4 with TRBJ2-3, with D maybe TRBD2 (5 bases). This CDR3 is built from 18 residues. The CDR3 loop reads CANSLWNPTITGTDTQYF. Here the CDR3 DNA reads TGTGCCAACAGTTTATGGAACCCGACTATCACCGGGACAGATACGCAGTATTTT.

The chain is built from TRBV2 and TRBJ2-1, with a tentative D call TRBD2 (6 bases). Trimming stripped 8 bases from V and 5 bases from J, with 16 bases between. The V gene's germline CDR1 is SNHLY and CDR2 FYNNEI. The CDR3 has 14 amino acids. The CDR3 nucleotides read TGTGCCAGCGCCCTAGCTGCGGGGAACAATGAGCAGTTCTTC. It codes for CASALAAGNNEQFF.

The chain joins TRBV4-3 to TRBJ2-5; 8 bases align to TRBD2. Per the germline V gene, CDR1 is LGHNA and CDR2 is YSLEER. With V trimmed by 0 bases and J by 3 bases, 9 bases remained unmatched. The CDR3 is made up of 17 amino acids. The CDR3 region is CASSQDAGGAREETQYF. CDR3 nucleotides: TGCGCCAGCAGCCAAGATGCCGGGGGGGCGAGAGAAGAGACCCAGTACTTC.

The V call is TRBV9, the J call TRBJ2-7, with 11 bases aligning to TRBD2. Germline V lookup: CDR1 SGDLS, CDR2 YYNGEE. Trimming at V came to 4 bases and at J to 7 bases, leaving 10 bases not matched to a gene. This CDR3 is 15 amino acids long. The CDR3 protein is CASSNRLAGYNEQYF. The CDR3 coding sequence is TGTGCCAGCAGCAACCGACTAGCGGGATACAATGAGCAGTACTTC.

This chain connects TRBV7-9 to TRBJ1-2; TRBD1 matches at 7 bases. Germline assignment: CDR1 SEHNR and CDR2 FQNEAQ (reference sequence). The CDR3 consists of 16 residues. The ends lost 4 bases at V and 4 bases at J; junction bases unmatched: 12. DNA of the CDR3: TGTGCCAGCAGCTCTGACAGGGACAGCCTCAGCTATGGCTACACCTTC. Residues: CASSSDRDSLSYGYTF.

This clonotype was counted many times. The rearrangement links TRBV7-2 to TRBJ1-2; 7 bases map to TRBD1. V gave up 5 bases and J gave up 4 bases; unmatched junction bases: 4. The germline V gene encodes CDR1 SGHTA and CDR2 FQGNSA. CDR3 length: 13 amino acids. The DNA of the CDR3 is TGTGCCAGCAGCCTGGGGACAGTCTATGGCTACACCTTC. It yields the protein CASSLGTVYGYTF.

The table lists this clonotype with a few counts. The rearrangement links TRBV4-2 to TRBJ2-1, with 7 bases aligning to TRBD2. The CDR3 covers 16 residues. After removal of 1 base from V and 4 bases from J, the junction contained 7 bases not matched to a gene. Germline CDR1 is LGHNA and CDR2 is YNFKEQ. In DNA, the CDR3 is TGTGCCAGCAGCCAAGGCGTCGCGGGAGAGTACAATGAGCAGTTCTTC. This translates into CASSQGVAGEYNEQFF.

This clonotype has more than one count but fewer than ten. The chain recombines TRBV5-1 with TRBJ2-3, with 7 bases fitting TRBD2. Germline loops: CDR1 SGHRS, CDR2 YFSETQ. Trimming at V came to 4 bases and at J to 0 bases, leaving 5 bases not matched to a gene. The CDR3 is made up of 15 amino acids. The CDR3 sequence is CASSGRAGSTDTQYF. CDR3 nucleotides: TGCGCCAGCAGCGGGCGAGCGGGGAGCACAGATACGCAGTATTTT.

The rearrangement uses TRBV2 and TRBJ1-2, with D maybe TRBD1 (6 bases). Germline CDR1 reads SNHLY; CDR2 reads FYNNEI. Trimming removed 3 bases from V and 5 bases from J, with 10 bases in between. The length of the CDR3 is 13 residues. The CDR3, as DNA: TGTGCCAGCAGTGACAGGGGTCGATATGGCTACACCTTC. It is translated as CASSDRGRYGYTF.

As DNA, the CDR3 is TGCGCCAGCAGCTTCGGTGACAGGGGTGACTACAATGAGCAGTTCTTC. As protein: CASSFGDRGDYNEQFF. V usage is TRBV5-1 and J usage is TRBJ2-1; TRBD1 agrees at 8 bases. The germline V gene encodes CDR1 SGHRS and CDR2 YFSETQ. V lost 2 bases, J lost 3 bases, and 7 bases stayed unmatched. There are 16 residues in the CDR3. The variable domain in full, completed from reference TRBV5-1 and TRBJ2-1, reads KAGVTQTPRYLIKTRGQQVTLSCSPISGHRSVSWYQQTPGQGLQFLFEYFSETQRNKGNFPGRFSGRQFSNSRSEMNVSTLELGDSALYLCASSFGDRGDYNEQFFGPGTRLTVL.

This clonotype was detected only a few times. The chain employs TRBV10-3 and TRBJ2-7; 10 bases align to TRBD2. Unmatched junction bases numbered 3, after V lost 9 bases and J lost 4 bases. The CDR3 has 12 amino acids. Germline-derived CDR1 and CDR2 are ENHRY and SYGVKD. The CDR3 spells CAIRTSGYEQYF. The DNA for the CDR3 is TGTGCCATTCGGACTAGCGGATACGAGCAGTACTTC.

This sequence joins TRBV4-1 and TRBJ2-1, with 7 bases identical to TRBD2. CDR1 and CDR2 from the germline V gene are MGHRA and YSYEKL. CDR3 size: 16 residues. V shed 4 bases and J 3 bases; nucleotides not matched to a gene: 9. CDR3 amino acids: CASSPNKAGLYNEQFF. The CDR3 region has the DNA TGCGCCAGCAGCCCTAACAAAGCGGGACTCTACAATGAGCAGTTCTTC.